This T cell receptor (beta chain) was captured in a study of T cell responses to AZD1222 COVID-19 vaccine. Background on the study: Pooled in the analysis were second doses at about 4 or about 12 weeks.

General study findings and limits: Researchers took repertoire samples only after the peak T cell response had come. Clonal diversity may have been underestimated, and the donors were mostly white British, with more females than males. Baseline testing showed seropositivity in only six or seven AZD1222 recipients.

The data were produced by immunoSEQ multiplex PCR, yet TCRdb's version contains in-frame clones alone and is incomplete. The profile shows approximately 170,000 clones, roughly nine tenths of them singletons. On this clone itself: The antigen remains unidentified.

This CDR3 comprises 15 residues. Trimming shortened V by 2 bases and J by 4 bases, and 14 bases separated the two germline ends. In germline, CDR1 is LGHDT, CDR2 YNNKEL (reference sequence). The chain uses TRBV3-1 (or the pseudogene TRBV3-2) and TRBJ1-2, with D unresolved. The clonotype originates from an adult in good health. The specimen comprised peripheral blood, sampled on day 0 of AZD1222 vaccination. Written as DNA, the CDR3 is TGTGCCAGCAGCCAACCAGGAAGGAGGTTCTATGGCTACACCTTC. Translating it yields CASSQPGRRFYGYTF.